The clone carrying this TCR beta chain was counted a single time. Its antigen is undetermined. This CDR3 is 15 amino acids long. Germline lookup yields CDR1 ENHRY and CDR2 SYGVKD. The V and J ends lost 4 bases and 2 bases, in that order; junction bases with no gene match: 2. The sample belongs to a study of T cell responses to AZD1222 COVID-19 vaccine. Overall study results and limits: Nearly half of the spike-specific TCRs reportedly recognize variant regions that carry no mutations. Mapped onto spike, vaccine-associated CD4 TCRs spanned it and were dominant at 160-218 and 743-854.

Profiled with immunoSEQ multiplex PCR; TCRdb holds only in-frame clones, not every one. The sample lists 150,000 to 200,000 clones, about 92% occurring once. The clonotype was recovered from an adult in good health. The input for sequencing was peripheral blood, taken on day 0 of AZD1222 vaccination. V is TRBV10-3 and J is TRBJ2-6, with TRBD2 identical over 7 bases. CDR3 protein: CAISGGLTGANVLTF. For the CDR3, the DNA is TGTGCCATCAGTGGGGGACTAACTGGGGCCAACGTCCTGACTTTC.